These 25 T cell receptor beta chains originate from one sample sequenced in a study of Ad26.COV2.S vaccination and SARS-CoV-2 variants. The method was immunoSEQ multiplex PCR; TCRdb's version includes in-frame clones alone and lacks a portion of them. The sample records some 450,000 clones, roughly 88% being singletons. The treatment was: about 20 received Ad26.COV2.S at low or high dose, single or two shots; a few received placebo; per-sample allocation not given. On day 63 after the first injection, vaccine and placebo recipients gave samples. The sample in question was peripheral blood, obtained in a trial of Ad26.COV2.S vaccine versus placebo. These receptors all come from a person between 18 and 59 years old who received the Ad26.COV2.S COVID-19 vaccine or a placebo.

This rearrangement joins TRBV4-2 to TRBJ2-2; 7 bases fit TRBD1. With 4 bases clipped from V and 2 bases from J, the junction kept 7 bases outside the gene matches. The CDR3 totals 16 residues. Germline CDR1 LGHNA, CDR2 YNFKEQ. The CDR3 protein is CASSRATGPNTGELFF. The DNA for the CDR3 is TGTGCCAGCAGCCGCGCGACAGGGCCAAACACCGGGGAGCTGTTTTTT.

This clone was seen a single time. The chain couples TRBV24-1 to TRBJ2-5, with 8 bases identical to TRBD1. The V gene's germline CDR1 is KGHDR and CDR2 SFDVKD. V dropped 3 bases and J dropped 5; count of bases not matched to a gene: 10. The CDR3 is 16 residues long. The CDR3: CATSDPTGQARETQYF. CDR3 nucleotides: TGTGCCACCAGTGATCCAACGGGACAGGCGCGGGAGACCCAGTACTTC.

The chain joins TRBV21-1 to TRBJ2-4; the table's TRBD1 call for D was not verified on the DNA. TRBV21-1 is reported as a pseudogene. This CDR3 comprises 17 residues. The CDR3 loop is CASSNLDRLLAKNIQYF. The CDR3 nucleotides read TGTGCCAGCAGCAACCTCGACAGGCTACTAGCCAAAAACATTCAGTACTTC.

This rearrangement joins TRBV2 to TRBJ1-2, with D possibly being TRBD1 (6 bases). The V end was cut by 4 bases, the J end by 4 bases, with 13 bases between. The germline gives CDR1 SNHLY, CDR2 FYNNEI. The CDR3 is 14 amino acids. The CDR3 loop reads CASSAGGGSYGYTF. CDR3 bases: TGTGCCAGCAGTGCGGGGGGCGGCTCCTATGGCTACACCTTC.

The chain has TRBV21-1 and TRBJ2-2; the table's D call of TRBD2 was not tested on the DNA. TRBV21-1 is reported as a pseudogene. This CDR3 spans 15 amino acids. The CDR3 is CASRRGLAGTGELFF. The CDR3 DNA reads TGTGCCAGCAGGCGCGGACTAGCGGGTACAGGGGAGCTGTTTTTT.

The chain joins TRBV2 to TRBJ2-4, with 9 nucleotides matching TRBD1. Germline V gene sequence: CDR1 SNHLY, CDR2 FYNNEI. The CDR3 is 13 amino acids. Losses at the gene ends were 3 bases for V and 6 bases for J; bases not matched to a gene: 0. CDR3 amino acids: CASSEDRGNIQYF. The CDR3 DNA reads as TGTGCCAGCAGTGAGGACAGGGGAAACATTCAGTACTTC. The complete variable domain, with remaining parts taken from reference TRBV2 and TRBJ2-4, reads EPEVTQTPSHQVTQMGQEVILRCVPISNHLYFYWYRQILGQKVEFLVSFYNNEISEKSEIFDDQFSVERPDGSNFTLKIRSTKLEDSAMYFCASSEDRGNIQYFGAGTRLSVL.

V is TRBV28 and J is TRBJ2-5; TRBD2 might be the D (6 bases). Germline V gene data show CDR1 as MDHEN and CDR2 as SYDVKM. The CDR3 runs to 14 residues. With 4 bases removed from V and 4 bases from J, the gap between germline ends came to 13 bases. The CDR3 bases are TGTGCCAGCAGTTACCGGACTAAATCAGAGACCCAGTACTTC. Amino acids: CASSYRTKSETQYF. Filled out from reference TRBV28 and TRBJ2-5, the complete variable domain reads DVKVTQSSRYLVKRTGEKVFLECVQDMDHENMFWYRQDPGLGLRLIYFSYDVKMKEKGDIPEGYSVSREKKERFSLILESASTNQTSMYLCASSYRTKSETQYFGPGTRLLVL.

The CDR3 DNA reads as TGTGCCAGCAGTACCCCCGTTGCGATCAAAGGGAATCAGCCCCAGCATTTT. Protein sequence: CASSTPVAIKGNQPQHF. The chain recombines TRBV28 with TRBJ1-5, with D hard to call. This CDR3 is built from 17 residues. Per the germline V gene, CDR1 is MDHEN and CDR2 is SYDVKM. Trimming removed 5 bases at V and 4 bases at J, with 21 bases between.

V and J are TRBV2 and TRBJ2-1, with 13 bases identical to TRBD2. The length of the CDR3 is 18 residues. With 7 bases clipped from V and 4 bases from J, the junction kept 13 bases outside the gene matches. Per the germline V gene, CDR1 is SNHLY and CDR2 is FYNNEI. CDR3 sequence (DNA): TGTGCCAGCATTACACGGACTAGCGGGAGTTCCAGATACAATGAGCAGTTCTTC. Its translation is CASITRTSGSSRYNEQFF. Drawing the rest from reference TRBV2 and TRBJ2-1, the complete variable domain is EPEVTQTPSHQVTQMGQEVILRCVPISNHLYFYWYRQILGQKVEFLVSFYNNEISEKSEIFDDQFSVERPDGSNFTLKIRSTKLEDSAMYFCASITRTSGSSRYNEQFFGPGTRLTVL.

CDR3 protein: CASSPRLAGAGETQYF. The CDR3 nucleotides are TGTGCCAGCAGCCCCAGACTAGCGGGAGCGGGAGAGACCCAGTACTTC. The rearrangement uses TRBV27 and TRBJ2-5, with 12 bases lining up with TRBD2. The CDR3 loop spans 16 amino acids. Germline V gives CDR1 MNHEY, CDR2 SMNVEV (reference sequence). V shed 6 bases and J 4 bases; nucleotides not matched to a gene: 9.

The gene calls are TRBV28 and TRBJ2-1; D gene uncertain. The CDR3 contains 11 residues. V lost 5 bases and J lost 8, with 7 bases in between. Germline values: CDR1 MDHEN, CDR2 SYDVKM. In DNA form, the CDR3 reads TGTGCCAGCAGTGCCTCTGATGAGCAGTTCTTC. This gives the protein CASSASDEQFF.

This chain links TRBV30 with TRBJ1-1; 8 bases align to TRBD1. The CDR3 has 13 residues. V dropped 5 bases and J dropped 4; count of bases not matched to a gene: 6. Germline lookup yields CDR1 GTSNPN and CDR2 SVGIG (reference sequence). As DNA, the CDR3 is TGTGCCTGGCAAGACAGGGGTGGCACTGAAGCTTTCTTT. Its translation: CAWQDRGGTEAFF.

This chain connects TRBV27 to TRBJ2-7, with 8 bases identical to TRBD1. The CDR3 covers 15 residues. CDR1 MNHEY and CDR2 SMNVEV come from the germline V gene (reference sequence). Trimming cost V 5 bases and J 0 bases; bases outside gene matches: 6. The CDR3 loop is CASSPGQEFSYEQYF. The CDR3 DNA reads TGTGCCAGCAGTCCGGGACAGGAGTTCTCCTACGAGCAGTACTTC.

The chain couples TRBV6-6 to TRBJ2-1; TRBD1 agrees at 8 bases. From germline, CDR1 is MNHNY and CDR2 SVGAGI (reference sequence). With 6 bases clipped from V and 0 bases from J, the junction kept 4 bases outside the gene matches. This CDR3 has 15 amino acids. CDR3 sequence (DNA): TGTGCCAGCAGCCCGGACAGGGACTCCTACAATGAGCAGTTCTTC. It translates to CASSPDRDSYNEQFF.

The chain is built from TRBV19 and TRBJ2-3; TRBD2 aligns across 11 bases. This CDR3 spans 15 amino acids. The J segment lost 6 bases and the V segment lost 3 bases, leaving 5 bases of the junction unmatched. Germline assignment: CDR1 LNHDA and CDR2 SQIVND (reference sequence). CDR3 amino acids: CASSISGRASDTQYF. CDR3 in DNA: TGTGCCAGTAGTATTAGCGGGAGGGCCTCGGATACGCAGTATTTT.

As for this clone: Other DNA variants within this sample encode the same CDR3. V usage is TRBV14 and J usage is TRBJ2-7, with 10 bases identical to TRBD2. From germline, CDR1 is SGHDN and CDR2 FVKESK. This CDR3 has 15 amino acids. The ends lost 1 base at V and 4 bases at J; junction bases unmatched: 4. DNA for the CDR3: TGTGCCAGCAGCCAAGGAGCTAGCGGGAGTTACGAGCAGTACTTC. It specifies CASSQGASGSYEQYF.

The rearrangement joins TRBV5-1 to TRBJ1-2; 9 positions agree with TRBD1. CDR3 length: 15 amino acids. The trim removed 4 bases at V and 4 bases at J, leaving 8 bases unmatched. Per germline, CDR1 SGHRS and CDR2 YFSETQ. Here the CDR3 reads CASSVRDRDPYGYTF. CDR3 sequence (DNA): TGCGCCAGCAGCGTCAGGGACAGGGACCCCTATGGCTACACCTTC.

A single count supports this clone. The sample holds other DNA sequences that translate to the same CDR3. The V call is TRBV18, the J call TRBJ1-1, with D maybe TRBD1 (5 bases). This CDR3 spans 14 amino acids. Trimming shortened V by 3 bases and J by 1 base, and 9 bases separated the two germline ends. Germline CDR1 and CDR2: KGHSH and LQKENI. CDR3 protein: CASSPPGRNTEAFF. The DNA of the CDR3 is TGTGCCAGCTCACCCCCGGGACGGAACACTGAAGCTTTCTTT.

J is TRBJ2-5 and V is TRBV5-1; 9 bases line up with TRBD2. The CDR3 runs to 16 residues. CDR1 is SGHRS and CDR2 is YFSETQ in the germline V gene. Unmatched junction bases numbered 8, after V lost 0 bases and J lost 5 bases. The CDR3 DNA follows: TGCGCCAGCAGCTTGGCGGCGGGAGGGCCGTTGGAGACCCAGTACTTC. Protein product: CASSLAAGGPLETQYF.

V gene TRBV29-1 combines with J gene TRBJ2-1, with 10 bases aligning to TRBD2. V lost 3 bases to trimming and J lost 7 bases; unmatched junction nucleotides: 9. Germline lookup yields CDR1 SQVTM and CDR2 ANQGSEA. The CDR3 is made up of 15 amino acids. The CDR3 is CSVDRSGRAGNEQFF. CDR3 sequence (DNA): TGCAGCGTTGACCGCAGCGGGAGGGCCGGAAATGAGCAGTTCTTC.

In DNA form, the CDR3 reads TGTGCCAGCAGTTACCTAGCGGGGAGCACAGATACGCAGTATTTT. It translates to CASSYLAGSTDTQYF. This chain links TRBV6-6 with TRBJ2-3, with 9 bases aligning to TRBD2. Germline CDR1 and CDR2: MNHNY and SVGAGI (reference sequence). Germline trimming cut 2 bases from V and 0 bases from J; bases unmatched to any gene: 0. This CDR3 has 15 residues.

This rearrangement joins TRBV7-2 to TRBJ2-7, with 8 positions matching TRBD2. V lost 6 bases and J lost 1; bases outside the gene matches: 8. This CDR3 is built from 15 residues. Germline loops: CDR1 SGHTA, CDR2 FQGNSA. CDR3 region: CASSSTSVGSYEQYF. CDR3 sequence (DNA): TGTGCCAGCAGTTCGACTAGCGTAGGGTCCTACGAGCAGTACTTC.

The V call is TRBV28, the J call TRBJ2-1; D could derive from TRBD1 or TRBD2 (5 bases each). The CDR3 is 14 residues long. Per germline, CDR1 MDHEN and CDR2 SYDVKM. With 2 bases removed from V and 6 bases from J, the gap between germline ends came to 11 bases. The DNA for the CDR3 is TGTGCCAGCAGTTTAGTCGGGACCGCCAATGAGCAGTTCTTC. It yields the protein CASSLVGTANEQFF.

The V gene is TRBV7-8, the J gene TRBJ2-7; D perhaps matches TRBD2 (6 bases). V was pared by 5 bases and J by 3 bases, with 17 bases between. CDR3 length: 15 amino acids. Germline CDR1 SGHVS, CDR2 FQNEAQ. CDR3: CASSPVPGLRYEQYF. For the CDR3, the DNA is TGTGCCAGCAGCCCAGTTCCGGGACTTCGCTACGAGCAGTACTTC.

This clone was counted a single time. The chain is built from TRBV15 and TRBJ2-5, with 13 bases lining up with TRBD2. The V gene end was trimmed by 6 bases and the J gene end by 5 bases; junction bases not matched to a gene: 6. The CDR3 covers 15 residues. Per germline, CDR1 LNHNV and CDR2 YYDKDF (reference sequence). CDR3 loop: CATSPGLAGVETQYF. The CDR3 coding sequence is TGTGCCACCAGTCCTGGACTAGCGGGAGTTGAGACCCAGTACTTC.